These T cell receptor beta chains were read from a single sample in a study of blood T cells in healthy people across ages. TCRdb independently ran MiXCR on the 5' RACE reads; one entry per CDR3 protein. In the table there are over 450,000 distinct CDR3 sequences, about 24% of which are singletons. These data are also associated with another study on T cells of mothers and their children.

Sequencing input: blood. The receptor source for this set is a boy younger than 18 in good health. The CDR3 runs from the conserved cysteine through the conserved F or W. The D gene is left open where the match is weak. Clone size, where shown, is once, few, many, or a class for clones that have expanded.

clone_size | j_call | v_call | d_call | cdr3_nt | cdr3_aa
few | TRBJ2-6 | TRBV14 | TRBD1 | TGTGCCAGCAGGGGGGACAGGGGTACCTCTGGGGCCAACGTCCTGACTTTC | CASRGDRGTSGANVLTF
NA | TRBJ1-2 | TRBV9 | NA | TGTGCCAGCAGCATCGGGGATATTAACTATGGCTACACCTTC | CASSIGDINYGYTF
many | TRBJ2-5 | TRBV29-1 | TRBD2 | TGCAGCGTTGCTAGCGGGAGGGCCGCGAAGACCCAGTACTTC | CSVASGRAAKTQYF
few | TRBJ2-1 | TRBV7-9 | TRBD2 | TGTGCCAGCAGCGACGGGTCACTAGCGGAGTACAATGAGCAGTTCTTC | CASSDGSLAEYNEQFF
NA | TRBJ2-7 | TRBV20-1 | NA | TGCAGTGCCAGTTTCTCTCAGGGGATTGGCTACGAGCAGTACTTC | CSASFSQGIGYEQYF
few | TRBJ1-2 | TRBV7-9 | NA | TGTGCCAGCAGCGGCAGGTCGGGGGGTACCCGGGATGGCTACACCTTC | CASSGRSGGTRDGYTF
NA | TRBJ2-1 | TRBV27 | TRBD1 | TGTGCCAGCAGTTCCGTACAGGGGAATGAGCAGTTCTTC | CASSSVQGNEQFF
NA | TRBJ2-3 | TRBV5-1 | NA | TGCGCCAGCAGCTTGGCCTACCTCGCCGGGTCCCAGGGTACGGATACGCAGTATTTT | CASSLAYLAGSQGTDTQYF
NA | TRBJ2-6 | TRBV2 | NA | TGTGCCAGCGAGCCCGTCCTGACTTTC | CASEPVLTF
NA | TRBJ2-1 | TRBV4-3 | TRBD2 | TGCGCCAGCAGCCATAACCCTGGGGGACTAGCGGGGCTAAGCTCCTACAATGAGCAGTTCTTC | CASSHNPGGLAGLSSYNEQFF
NA | TRBJ1-2 | TRBV6-5 | NA | TGTGCCAGCAGTTACAAGGGGTTCTATGGCTACACCTTC | CASSYKGFYGYTF
NA | TRBJ2-5 | TRBV4-2 | NA | TGTGCCAGCAGCCAAGAGAATCGAGCTCAAGAGACCCAGTACTTC | CASSQENRAQETQYF
NA | TRBJ1-1 | TRBV28 | TRBD1 | TGTGCCAGCAGTTTGACAGGGGCGCAAGTTGAAGCTTTCTTT | CASSLTGAQVEAFF
few | TRBJ2-1 | TRBV2 | TRBD2 | TGTGCCAGCGAGTCTCCTCTGGGACTAGCCACCTACAATGAGCAGTTCTTC | CASESPLGLATYNEQFF
NA | TRBJ2-1 | TRBV5-1 | TRBD2 | TGCGCCAGCCGAGGACTAGCGGGTAGGAATGAGCAGTTCTTC | CASRGLAGRNEQFF
NA | TRBJ2-7 | TRBV14 | NA | TGTGCCAGCAGCCAGTTCGCGACGGGGCGGGCTGCCTACGAGCAGTACTTC | CASSQFATGRAAYEQYF
few | TRBJ1-1 | TRBV20-1 | NA | TGCAGTGCTATATTTGGGAGACGTGATATGAACACTGAAACTTTCTTT | CSAIFGRRDMNTETFF
NA | TRBJ1-6 | TRBV7-2 | NA | TGTGCCAGCAGCCTCGACGGGGCAAACTATAATTCACCCCTCCACTTT | CASSLDGANYNSPLHF
few | TRBJ2-3 | TRBV18 | TRBD1 | TGTGCCAGCTCACACGCTCGACAGGGGACAGGGGGCGCAGATACGCAGTATTTT | CASSHARQGTGGADTQYF
NA | TRBJ2-1 | TRBV6-1 | TRBD1 | TGTGCCAGCATCCACTCCGGCTCCGGGACAGGGGGCAATGAGCAGTTCTTC | CASIHSGSGTGGNEQFF
NA | TRBJ2-1 | TRBV7-3 | TRBD2 | TGTGCCAGCAGCCAAGCGGGAGGGCAAGGGAACGAGCAGTTCTTC | CASSQAGGQGNEQFF
NA | TRBJ2-1 | TRBV20-1 | NA | TGCAGTGCTAGAGTGTTTAGGGGGGAGAGCTCCTACAATGAGCAGTTCTTC | CSARVFRGESSYNEQFF
few | TRBJ2-1 | TRBV9 | NA | TGTGCCAGCAGCGTAGACGATGAGCGGTTCTTC | CASSVDDERFF
NA | TRBJ2-7 | TRBV21-1 | NA | TGTGCCAGCAGCGGTACCTCAGGGATCTATGGCTACGAGCAGTACTTC | CASSGTSGIYGYEQYF
NA | TRBJ1-2 | TRBV11-2 | NA | TGTGCCAGCAGCTTAGGGAGCGGATTTGGCTACACCTTC | CASSLGSGFGYTF
few | TRBJ1-4 | TRBV7-9 | NA | TGTGCCAGCAGGGACCGGGACCTAAAACTGTTTTTT | CASRDRDLKLFF
NA | TRBJ2-1 | TRBV4-3 | NA | TGCGCCAGCAGCCAAGAGGACGATGGGGAGCAGTTCTTC | CASSQEDDGEQFF
NA | TRBJ1-2 | TRBV7-2 | NA | TGTGCCAGCAGCTTAAATCCCAGTAACTATGGCTACACCTTC | CASSLNPSNYGYTF
few | TRBJ1-1 | TRBV29-1 | NA | TGCGCCTCCGGGGGTGAGGACACTGAAGCTTTCTTT | CASGGEDTEAFF
few | TRBJ2-3 | TRBV28 | TRBD2 | TGTGCCAGCAGTTCTCGACTAGCGGGGATGGTGGCAGATACGCAGTATTTT | CASSSRLAGMVADTQYF
few | TRBJ2-1 | TRBV20-1 | NA | TGCAGTGCTATAGCGGACTTTTACAATGAGCAGTTCTTC | CSAIADFYNEQFF
few | TRBJ2-7 | TRBV5-1 | NA | TGCGCCAGCAGCTCCCTCGGGGAGGGGGGTCCCCTCTCCTACGAGCAGTACTTC | CASSSLGEGGPLSYEQYF
NA | TRBJ2-7 | TRBV20-1 | TRBD1 | TGCAGTGCTAGGAGGGACAGGTCCTACGAGCAGTACTTC | CSARRDRSYEQYF
NA | TRBJ2-5 | TRBV20-1 | NA | TGCAGTGCTAGAGCACTAGGTGTAGTCGAAAGACCTCAAGAGACCCAGTACTTC | CSARALGVVERPQETQYF
NA | TRBJ2-7 | TRBV29-1 | NA | TGCAGCGTCGCAGGGGTATACGAGCAGTACTTC | CSVAGVYEQYF
NA | TRBJ2-5 | TRBV20-1 | NA | TGCAGTGCTAGCGGGCTTCGGACAGACCAAGAGACCCAGTACTTC | CSASGLRTDQETQYF